This T cell receptor (beta chain) was documented in a study of a mutant IDH1 vaccine in newly diagnosed glioma. Across the study: An approximately 62% male, around 40% female split and a mean age of 40.4 years characterized treated patients. General study results and limits: Pseudoprogression appeared independent of alterations in top peripheral clonotypes.

The ends were cut back, 7 bases at V and 3 bases at J, with 4 bases in the middle. This CDR3 comprises 10 residues. CDR1 is SNHLY, CDR2 FYNNEI, per germline. The time point denotes: week 23, last vaccination. Each dose of the vaccine consisted of 300 ug of mutant IDH1 20-mer peptide, with topical imiquimod. For this clone: Its antigen is unknown.

Profiling relied on immunoSEQ multiplex PCR, and the TCRdb table lists in-frame clones only, not all of them. The sample consists of 40,000 or so clones, 70% to 85% of them appearing once. The rearrangement uses TRBV2 and TRBJ2-7, with D hard to call. The TCR was taken from a woman aged 18-29 years with glioma. Some clones in this sample may be carry-over from other donors' samples. The sequences come from PBMCs, collected from a glioma patient whose treatment included an IDH1 peptide vaccine. The CDR3 loop reads CASKGYEQYF. For the CDR3, the DNA is TGTGCCAGCAAGGGCTACGAGCAGTACTTC.